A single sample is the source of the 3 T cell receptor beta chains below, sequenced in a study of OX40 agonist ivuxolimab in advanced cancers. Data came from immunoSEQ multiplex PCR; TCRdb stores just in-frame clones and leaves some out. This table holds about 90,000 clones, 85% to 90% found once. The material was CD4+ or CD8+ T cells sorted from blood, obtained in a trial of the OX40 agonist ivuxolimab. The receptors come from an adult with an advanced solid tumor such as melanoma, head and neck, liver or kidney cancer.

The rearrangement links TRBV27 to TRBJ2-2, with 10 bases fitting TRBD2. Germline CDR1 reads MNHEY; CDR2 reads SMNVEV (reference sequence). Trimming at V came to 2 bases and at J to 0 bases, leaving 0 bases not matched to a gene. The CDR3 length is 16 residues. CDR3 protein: CASSLLAGANTGELFF. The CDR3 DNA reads TGTGCCAGCAGTTTACTAGCGGGAGCGAACACCGGGGAGCTGTTTTTT.

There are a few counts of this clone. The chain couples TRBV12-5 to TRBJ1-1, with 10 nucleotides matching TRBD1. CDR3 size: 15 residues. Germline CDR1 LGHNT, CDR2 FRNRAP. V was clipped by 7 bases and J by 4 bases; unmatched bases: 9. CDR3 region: CASALNRQGATEAFF. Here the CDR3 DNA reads TGTGCTAGTGCCCTGAATCGACAGGGGGCCACTGAAGCTTTCTTT.

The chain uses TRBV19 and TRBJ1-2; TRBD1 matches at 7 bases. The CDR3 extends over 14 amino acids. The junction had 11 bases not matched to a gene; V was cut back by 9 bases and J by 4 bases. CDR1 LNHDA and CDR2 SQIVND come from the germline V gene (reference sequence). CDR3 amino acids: CASGTAGLGYGYTF. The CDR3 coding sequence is TGTGCCAGCGGGACAGCTGGACTGGGCTATGGCTACACCTTC.